A selection of T cell receptor beta chains follows, all from one sample in a study of T cell repertoires in cytomegalovirus infection. These receptors lack a known antigen. In TCRdb, the reads were re-called with MiXCR into one record per CDR3 protein. The repertoire includes approximately 990,000 distinct CDR3 sequences, around 29% of them detected once, and around 15% sits in the top ten. The sample consisted of cultured CD8+ T cells from PBMCs, taken from culture after CMV antigen stimulation. These receptors came from a human donor in good health (CMV status not recorded). Some clones in this sample may be carry-over from other donors' samples. Each CDR3 is given with its conserved first and last residue. The D gene is left open where the match is weak. Size is stated for part of the rows, as once, few or many counts, or as a class when the clone is expanded.

few	TRBV7-3	TRBJ2-3	TRBD2	TGTGCCAGCAGCCTAACGGGGGGGCCCCGGGATACGCAGTATTTT	CASSLTGGPRDTQYF
.	TRBV29-1	TRBJ1-2	.	TGCAGCGTTGAAGACAGGCTTTTCTATGGCTACACCTTC	CSVEDRLFYGYTF
many	TRBV11-1	TRBJ1-1	TRBD1	TGTGCCAGCAGCTACTACAGGGGAGCCACTGAAGCTTTCTTT	CASSYYRGATEAFF
few	TRBV12-3/TRBV12-4	TRBJ2-2	.	TGTGCCAGCAGCGGCGCTCTAGCTTCTGGTACCGGGGAGCTGTTTTTT	CASSGALASGTGELFF
.	TRBV25-1	TRBJ1-5	TRBD1	TGTGCCACCTCCCCAGGGGGCCCTCAGCCCCAGCATTTT	CATSPGGPQPQHF
.	TRBV2	TRBJ2-1	.	TGTGCCAGCAGTGATTCGGACCAGTTTGATCGGCTGTGGGACAATGAGCAGTTCTTC	CASSDSDQFDRLWDNEQFF
many	TRBV7-2	TRBJ2-1	.	TGTGCCAGCAGCTTGGAAGGGAATCCGGGCTCCTACAATGAGCAGTTCTTC	CASSLEGNPGSYNEQFF
.	TRBV12-3/TRBV12-4	TRBJ2-2	TRBD1	TGTGCCAGCAGTTTCCGGGGCCAGGGGGCCGTCGGGGAGCTGTTTTTT	CASSFRGQGAVGELFF
.	TRBV15	TRBJ1-1	TRBD1	TGTGCCACCAGCAGGGACGGACAGGGCTTCACTGAAGCTTTCTTT	CATSRDGQGFTEAFF
.	TRBV6-1	TRBJ2-1	.	TGTGCCAGCAGTGCACATCTGTACAATGAGCAGTTCTTC	CASSAHLYNEQFF
many	TRBV3-1	TRBJ2-5	.	TGTGCCAGCAGCCCCAGGGGATGGGAGACCCAGTACTTC	CASSPRGWETQYF
many	TRBV7-2	TRBJ2-7	TRBD1	TGTGCCAGCAGCCTAGGACAGGGGTGGCTCGAGCAGTACTTC	CASSLGQGWLEQYF
many	TRBV7-8	TRBJ1-5	TRBD1	TGTGCCAGCAGGGCCGGGACAGGTCAACAGCCCCAGCATTTT	CASRAGTGQQPQHF
many	TRBV7-9	TRBJ2-2	.	TGTGCCAGCAGCTCCTACTTATACGAGCTGTTTTTT	CASSSYLYELFF
.	TRBV11-1	TRBJ1-6	TRBD1	TGTGCCAGCAGCTCGTACCGGGACAGCTATAATTCACCCCTCCACTTT	CASSSYRDSYNSPLHF
.	TRBV6-5	TRBJ1-1	.	TGTGCCAGCAGGAGGAACAGCCGCACTGAAGCTTTCTTT	CASRRNSRTEAFF
few	TRBV19	TRBJ1-1	.	TGTGCCAGTAGTTTTCCAGGGTTCACTGAAGCTTTCTTT	CASSFPGFTEAFF
many	TRBV7-6	TRBJ2-5	TRBD1	TGTGCCAGCAGCTTAATAAGGGCAGGGGGCCCGAGGGAGACCCAGTACTTC	CASSLIRAGGPRETQYF
.	TRBV7-6	TRBJ2-2	TRBD2	TGTGCCAGCAGCTTGACGGCACTAGCGGGGGGGCGATCCGGGGAGCTGTTTTTT	CASSLTALAGGRSGELFF
.	TRBV27	TRBJ2-7	TRBD1	TGTGCCAGCAGTCCGATAGGGGGCGTTTACGAGCAGTACTTC	CASSPIGGVYEQYF
many	TRBV7-2	TRBJ2-5	TRBD1	TGTGCCAGCAGCTTAGTAGGGGCCCGGGACAGGGAGGTCCAGTACTTC	CASSLVGARDREVQYF
.	TRBV9	TRBJ2-5	TRBD2	TGTGCCAGCAGCGCCCATAATAGCGGGGGGGCCCGAGAGACCCAGTACTTC	CASSAHNSGGARETQYF
few	TRBV12-3/TRBV12-4	TRBJ1-2	TRBD1	TGTGCCAGCAGTTCCGGGACAGGGGGCATTGTGGATGGCTACACCTTC	CASSSGTGGIVDGYTF
.	TRBV7-9	TRBJ1-3	TRBD1	TGTGCCAGCAGCACCTGGACAGGGGCTGGAAACACCATATATTTT	CASSTWTGAGNTIYF
many	TRBV7-8	TRBJ2-3	.	TGTGCCAGCAGCTTAGCGAAGCCTGTCGGGGGAGATACGCAGTATTTT	CASSLAKPVGGDTQYF
.	TRBV27	TRBJ1-6	.	TGTGCCAGCAGGCCCGGACGGACTTATAATTCACCCCTCCACTTT	CASRPGRTYNSPLHF
many	TRBV7-6	TRBJ2-3	.	TGTGCCAGCAGGGTCCGGGAAGATACGCAGTATTTT	CASRVREDTQYF
few	TRBV7-6	TRBJ2-7	.	TGTGCCAGCAGCTCCTTACCTGGGGGTGAGCAGTACTTC	CASSSLPGGEQYF
.	TRBV7-9	TRBJ2-4	.	TGTGCCAGCAGCTTAGTATCTGAGGCCAAAAACATTCAGTACTTC	CASSLVSEAKNIQYF
.	TRBV7-9	TRBJ1-4	.	TGTGCCAGCAGCGGCCCGGAACTTGAAAAACTGTTTTTT	CASSGPELEKLFF
.	TRBV7-9	TRBJ1-2	.	TGTGCCAGCAGCTTAGAGCCCGATAACTATGGCTACACCTTC	CASSLEPDNYGYTF
many	TRBV6-1	TRBJ2-4	TRBD2	TGTGCCAGCAGTGTCAGGAGGGAGGGATCGGACATTCAGTACTTC	CASSVRREGSDIQYF
.	TRBV11-2	TRBJ1-2	.	TGTGCCAGCAGCGATCGGGACAAGCAGGGCTATGGCTACACCTTC	CASSDRDKQGYGYTF
few	TRBV12-3/TRBV12-4	TRBJ1-6	.	TGTGCCAGCAGTTTGGCAGGGCGGCCCCTCCACTTT	CASSLAGRPLHF
.	TRBV6-2/TRBV6-3	TRBJ2-1	.	TGTGCCAGCAGCCTTTACGACCGCAATGAGCAGTTCTTC	CASSLYDRNEQFF
once	TRBV7-4	TRBJ1-2	.	TGTGCCAGCCTTACGGGGACTGGCTACACCTTC	CASLTGTGYTF
many	TRBV7-2	TRBJ2-1	.	TGTGCCAGCAGCGACTACAATGAGCAGTTCTTC	CASSDYNEQFF
few	TRBV12-3/TRBV12-4	TRBJ1-2	.	TGTGCCAGCAGCGAGTTAAACTATGGCTACACCTTC	CASSELNYGYTF
few	TRBV7-9	TRBJ2-1	TRBD2	TGTGCCAGCAGCTTGGGTTTAGCGGGGCGGGAGGATGAGCAGTTCTTC	CASSLGLAGREDEQFF
.	TRBV7-6	TRBJ2-1	TRBD2	TGTGCCAGCAGTTTGACTAGCGGGAGGGCCTATGAGCAGTTCTTC	CASSLTSGRAYEQFF
few	TRBV19	TRBJ1-5	TRBD1	TGTGCCAGTAGTGTCTCGGACAGGGTAAGCAATCAGCCCCAGCATTTT	CASSVSDRVSNQPQHF
.	TRBV10-3	TRBJ2-3	TRBD1	TGTGCCATCAGGACGACAGGGGCTAGCACAGATACGCAGTATTTT	CAIRTTGASTDTQYF
few	TRBV12-3/TRBV12-4	TRBJ2-1	.	TGTGCCAGCAGTTTAAGTCTCCTCAATGAGCAGTTCTTC	CASSLSLLNEQFF
many	TRBV7-2	TRBJ1-4	.	TGTGCCAGCAGCTTAGCGCTTGGGGCGGGCGAAAAACTGTTTTTT	CASSLALGAGEKLFF
.	TRBV7-6	TRBJ2-7	.	TGTGCCAGCAGCGTCAGGGTTTCGCACGAGCAGTACTTC	CASSVRVSHEQYF
once	TRBV7-2	TRBJ2-5	.	TGTGCCAGCACCACCATAGGGGGGCTTAAAGAGACCCAGTACTTC	CASTTIGGLKETQYF
.	TRBV6-8	TRBJ1-1	TRBD1	TGTGCCAGTTTTCTGGGACAGGTGAACACTGAAGCTTTCTTT	CASFLGQVNTEAFF
many	TRBV5-4	TRBJ2-1	.	TGTGCCAGCAGCTTACTAGTTAGCTCCTACAATGAGCAGTTCTTC	CASSLLVSSYNEQFF
.	TRBV2	TRBJ2-1	.	TGTGCCAGCAGTGAACGGACAATTGAGCAGTTCTTC	CASSERTIEQFF
.	TRBV19	TRBJ2-1	.	TGTGCCAGTAGTACGGGACTGTTCAATGAGCAGTTCTTC	CASSTGLFNEQFF
few	TRBV19	TRBJ2-6	.	TGTGCCAGTTATCCCGGGGGACAGTACTCTGGGGCCAACGTCCTGACTTTC	CASYPGGQYSGANVLTF
few	TRBV4-2	TRBJ2-2	.	TGTGCCAGCAGCCAACCCGCCGGACATTCGAACACCGGGGAGCTGTTTTTT	CASSQPAGHSNTGELFF
.	TRBV4-3	TRBJ1-2	TRBD1	TGCGCCAGCAGCCAAGTTAAGGGACAGAACTATGGCTACACCTTC	CASSQVKGQNYGYTF
many	TRBV7-6	TRBJ1-6	.	TGTGCCAGCAGCATCTCTTTGGGGTCCGGTAATTCACCCCTCCACTTT	CASSISLGSGNSPLHF
few	TRBV27	TRBJ2-3	.	TGTGCCAGCACCCAGGAAGGGGGGCCTTTTAACACAGATACGCAGTATTTT	CASTQEGGPFNTDTQYF
.	TRBV6-5	TRBJ2-4	.	TGTGCCAGCAGTTCCAATTTGAGGGTCGGCAAAAACATTCAGTACTTC	CASSSNLRVGKNIQYF